A selection of T cell receptor beta chains follows, all from one sample in a study of response to subunit inactivated influenza vaccine. A single record per CDR3 protein comes from TCRdb applying MiXCR to the RT-PCR reads. The table lists 500,000 or so distinct CDR3 sequences, approximately 15% of them singletons, with roughly 3.1% in the top ten. The sample was CD4+ T cells sorted from PBMCs, taken less than 30 months after vaccination. These receptor sequences come from a man aged 50 to 75 who received an inactivated influenza vaccine. Each CDR3 is given with its conserved first and last residue. D genes are given only for firm matches. Size tells how often a clone was seen (once, few, many) or the class of an expanded clone, and some rows leave it out.

many	14	NA	TRBV28	TRBJ2-3	CASSLGLYGDTQYF	TGTGCCAGCAGTTTAGGTCTTTATGGAGATACGCAGTATTTT
NA	14	NA	TRBV9	TRBJ1-4	CASSPQIQGGKLFF	TGTGCCAGCAGCCCCCAAATACAGGGCGGAAAACTGTTTTTT
NA	16	NA	TRBV6-1	TRBJ1-4	CASSEQGTSTNEKLFF	TGTGCCAGCAGTGAACAGGGGACTTCAACTAATGAAAAACTGTTTTTT
NA	11	NA	TRBV20-1	TRBJ2-3	CSAGDGDTQYF	TGCAGTGCTGGGGACGGGGATACGCAGTATTTT
NA	16	TRBD2	TRBV24-1	TRBJ2-3	CATSDWTSWGEEEQYF	TGTGCCACCAGTGATTGGACTAGCTGGGGTGAAGAAGAGCAGTATTTT
NA	13	TRBD2	TRBV10-3	TRBJ2-3	CAIAGGRTDTQYF	TGTGCCATCGCGGGGGGGCGGACAGATACGCAGTATTTT
NA	15	TRBD2	TRBV15	TRBJ2-2	CATSFGLGNTGELFF	TGTGCCACCAGCTTCGGACTAGGGAACACCGGGGAGCTGTTTTTT
few	14	NA	TRBV11-2	TRBJ1-4	CASSYGTGNEKLFF	TGTGCCAGCAGTTACGGGACCGGGAATGAAAAACTGTTTTTT
few	16	TRBD2	TRBV10-1	TRBJ2-5	CASSVGLAGVGETQYF	TGCGCCAGCAGCGTGGGACTAGCGGGGGTCGGAGAGACCCAGTACTTC
few	16	TRBD2	TRBV20-1	TRBJ2-7	CSALTSRGLLSYEQYF	TGCAGTGCCCTGACTAGCCGCGGCCTCCTTTCCTACGAGCAGTACTTC
few	16	NA	TRBV19	TRBJ2-1	CASSAGPRGLHNEQFF	TGTGCCAGTAGTGCGGGGCCGCGGGGTCTTCACAATGAGCAGTTCTTC
few	14	TRBD2	TRBV7-2	TRBJ2-7	CASSLVAGTYEQYF	TGTGCCAGCAGCTTAGTAGCGGGGACCTACGAGCAGTACTTC
many	19	TRBD1	TRBV15	TRBJ1-6	CATSKGTGALSSYNSPLHF	TGTGCCACCAGCAAGGGGACAGGGGCTCTCAGCTCCTATAATTCACCCCTCCACTTT
many	14	NA	TRBV12-3/TRBV12-4	TRBJ2-2	CASSLRMKSGELFF	TGTGCCAGCAGTCTACGGATGAAATCCGGGGAGCTGTTTTTT
few	16	TRBD1	TRBV5-1	TRBJ2-2	CASSPTGQGRTGELFF	TGCGCCAGCAGCCCAACGGGACAGGGACGTACCGGGGAGCTGTTTTTT
NA	14	NA	TRBV30	TRBJ1-1	CAWSPQGGRTEAFF	TGTGCCTGGAGTCCACAAGGGGGGCGTACTGAAGCTTTCTTT
NA	13	TRBD1	TRBV12-3/TRBV12-4	TRBJ1-1	CASSLRTGSEAFF	TGTGCCAGCAGCTTACGGACAGGGAGTGAAGCTTTCTTT
NA	13	NA	TRBV10-3	TRBJ2-7	CAISESSPYEQYF	TGTGCCATCAGTGAGTCGAGCCCCTACGAGCAGTACTTC
few	15	TRBD2	TRBV5-1	TRBJ2-2	CASRAGDLNTGELFF	TGCGCCAGCCGAGCGGGGGACCTGAACACCGGGGAGCTGTTTTTT
many	13	NA	TRBV6-1	TRBJ1-2	CASLTWGDYGYTF	TGTGCCAGCTTAACCTGGGGGGACTATGGCTACACCTTC
NA	14	NA	TRBV5-1	TRBJ2-3	CASSTQSSTDTQYF	TGCGCCAGCAGTACCCAGAGTAGCACAGATACGCAGTATTTT
many	17	NA	TRBV7-8	TRBJ2-1	CASSLVPGASSYNEQFF	TGTGCCAGCAGCTTAGTCCCCGGGGCTAGCTCCTACAATGAGCAGTTCTTC
few	12	NA	TRBV29-1	TRBJ1-1	CSVGWTRTEAFF	TGCAGCGTTGGCTGGACACGCACTGAAGCTTTCTTT
few	18	TRBD2	TRBV6-2/TRBV6-3	TRBJ2-3	CASSYGPPTSVRTDTQYF	TGTGCCAGCAGTTATGGACCGCCCACTAGCGTACGCACAGATACGCAGTATTTT
NA	14	NA	TRBV5-1	TRBJ2-3	CASSFDAYTDTQYF	TGCGCCAGCAGCTTTGATGCCTACACAGATACGCAGTATTTT
NA	14	TRBD1	TRBV12-3/TRBV12-4	TRBJ1-6	CASSPDRVRSPLHF	TGTGCCAGCAGTCCGGACAGGGTCCGGTCACCCCTCCACTTT
NA	12	NA	TRBV20-1	TRBJ2-3	CSGSTHTDTQYF	TGCAGTGGGTCGACCCACACAGATACGCAGTATTTT
NA	13	NA	TRBV20-1	TRBJ2-7	CSARQGGIYEQYF	TGCAGTGCTAGGCAGGGGGGAATTTACGAGCAGTACTTC
few	14	NA	TRBV10-3	TRBJ1-6	CAISEGGRDSPLHF	TGTGCCATCAGTGAAGGCGGTAGGGATTCACCCCTCCACTTT
few	13	NA	TRBV7-7	TRBJ2-5	CASSQGDQETQYF	TGTGCTAGCAGCCAAGGGGATCAAGAGACCCAGTACTTC
few	14	TRBD1	TRBV20-1	TRBJ2-7	CSARQGQGANEQYF	TGCAGTGCTAGGCAGGGACAGGGGGCAAACGAGCAGTACTTC
NA	15	NA	TRBV4-2	TRBJ2-5	CASSQDPGLKETQYF	TGTGCCAGCAGCCAAGATCCGGGGCTAAAAGAGACCCAGTACTTC
few	14	TRBD2	TRBV3-1	TRBJ2-5	CASSQDGGFGTQYF	TGTGCCAGCAGCCAAGACGGGGGGTTCGGGACCCAGTACTTC
few	14	NA	TRBV12-3/TRBV12-4	TRBJ1-6	CASSFKQYNSPLHF	TGTGCCAGCAGTTTTAAACAGTATAATTCACCCCTCCACTTT
NA	15	NA	TRBV5-1	TRBJ2-3	CASVGGFPSTDTQYF	TGCGCCAGCGTTGGGGGCTTTCCTAGCACAGATACGCAGTATTTT
few	11	NA	TRBV28	TRBJ1-1	CASRQRGEAFF	TGTGCCAGCAGACAACGGGGTGAAGCTTTCTTT
many	17	TRBD1	TRBV7-9	TRBJ2-7	CASSLGGVRGLSYEQYF	TGTGCCAGCAGCTTAGGAGGTGTCAGGGGGCTTTCCTACGAGCAGTACTTC
NA	14	NA	TRBV15	TRBJ2-1	CATSRLTGYNEQFF	TGTGCCACCAGCAGATTAACAGGGTACAATGAGCAGTTCTTC
NA	14	NA	TRBV7-2	TRBJ2-5	CASSSRDGWETQYF	TGTGCCAGCAGCTCCCGGGATGGTTGGGAGACCCAGTACTTC
few	13	NA	TRBV4-3	TRBJ2-3	CASSQDTGQGQYF	TGCGCCAGCAGCCAAGATACAGGACAAGGACAGTATTTT
few	15	NA	TRBV6-2/TRBV6-3	TRBJ2-1	CASGGNLLAQDEQFF	TGTGCCAGCGGAGGGAACCTTTTAGCACAAGATGAGCAGTTCTTC
few	14	NA	TRBV5-1	TRBJ1-4	CASSSVGTNEKLFF	TGCGCCAGCAGTTCCGTGGGCACTAATGAAAAACTGTTTTTT
NA	16	TRBD2	TRBV3-1	TRBJ2-3	CASSQELAGGSNTQYF	TGTGCCAGCAGCCAAGAACTAGCGGGAGGGTCAAATACGCAGTATTTT
NA	15	TRBD2	TRBV6-1	TRBJ2-1	CASSVSGGAFDEQFF	TGTGCCAGCAGTGTGAGCGGGGGGGCCTTTGATGAGCAGTTCTTC
once	13	NA	TRBV6-1	TRBJ1-6	CASSPRVLSPLHF	TGTGCCAGCAGTCCCCGGGTTCTTTCACCCCTCCACTTT
few	16	NA	TRBV28	TRBJ2-3	CASSFVSWRGTDTQYF	TGTGCCAGCAGTTTCGTAAGTTGGCGTGGCACAGATACGCAGTATTTT